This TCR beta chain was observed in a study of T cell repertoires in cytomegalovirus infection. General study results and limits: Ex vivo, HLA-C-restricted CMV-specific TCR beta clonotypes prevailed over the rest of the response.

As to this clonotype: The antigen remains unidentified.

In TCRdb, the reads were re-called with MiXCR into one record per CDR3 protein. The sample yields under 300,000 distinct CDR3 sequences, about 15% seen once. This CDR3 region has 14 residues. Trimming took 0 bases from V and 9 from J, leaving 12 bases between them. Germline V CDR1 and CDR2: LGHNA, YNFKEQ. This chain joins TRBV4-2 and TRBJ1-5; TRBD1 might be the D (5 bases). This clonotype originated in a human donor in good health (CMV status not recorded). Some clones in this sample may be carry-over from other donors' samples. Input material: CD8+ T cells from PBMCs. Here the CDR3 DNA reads TGTGCCAGCAGCCAAGATGTATGGGGGACGCCCCAGCATTTT. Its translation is CASSQDVWGTPQHF.